These 28 T cell receptor beta chains were all obtained from the same sample, sequenced in a study of T cell repertoires in cytomegalovirus infection. These receptors have no identified antigens. TCRdb used MiXCR to reprocess the reads, holding one entry per CDR3 protein. Of about 570,000 distinct CDR3 sequences listed, 40% were seen once; the top ten hold more than 40%. The sequencing used cultured PBMCs, collected from culture after CMV antigen stimulation. The origin of the receptors is a human donor in good health (CMV status not recorded). Some clones in this sample may be carry-over from other donors' samples.

The genes are TRBV4-3 and TRBJ1-2; a weak D match, TRBD1 (6 bases). The CDR3 is 14 amino acids. Germline V gene sequence: CDR1 LGHNA, CDR2 YSLEER. V was trimmed by 4 bases and J by 8 bases, leaving 17 bases between them. Written as DNA, the CDR3 is TGCGCCAGCAGCCCCCTCCGGGACATAGAGGGCTACACCTTC. Translation: CASSPLRDIEGYTF.

The chain links TRBV6-2 or TRBV6-3 to TRBJ2-1; TRBD1 might be the D (6 bases). The V end was cut by 6 bases, the J end by 8 bases, with 35 bases between. The CDR3 is made up of 20 amino acids. Germline V gene sequence: CDR1 MNHEY, CDR2 SVGEGT. The CDR3 sequence: CASSRGQGRGGAMGADEQFF. CDR3 DNA sequence: TGTGCCAGCAGCAGGGGTCAGGGACGAGGTGGAGCAATGGGCGCAGATGAGCAGTTCTTC.

The chain employs TRBV6-2 or TRBV6-3 and TRBJ2-1; 14 bases map to TRBD2. With 5 bases clipped from V and 8 bases from J, the junction kept 5 bases outside the gene matches. Germline lookup yields CDR1 MNHEY and CDR2 SVGEGT. The length of the CDR3 is 15 residues. CDR3 sequence (DNA): TGTGCCAGCAGTACGGGACTAGCGGGAGTTGATGAGCAGTTCTTC. It specifies CASSTGLAGVDEQFF.

This clonotype was picked up a small number of times. The chain uses TRBV7-2 and TRBJ2-3, with D perhaps TRBD2 (6 bases). Looked up from germline, CDR1 is SGHTA and CDR2 is FQGNSA. V was shortened by 0 bases and J by 0 bases, with 7 bases between the two germline ends. The CDR3 is 15 residues long. CDR3 loop: CASSLAGSSTDTQYF. The CDR3 bases are TGTGCCAGCAGCTTAGCCGGGAGTAGCACAGATACGCAGTATTTT.

The chain recombines TRBV28 with TRBJ2-3; D unclear. The V and J ends lost 1 base and 4 bases respectively, with 12 bases between them. CDR3 length: 15 amino acids. Germline-derived CDR1 and CDR2 are MDHEN and SYDVKM. CDR3 coding DNA: TGTGCCAGCAGTTTATTTGCGGCACACGCAGATACGCAGTATTTT. Its protein product is CASSLFAAHADTQYF.

The chain employs TRBV5-5 and TRBJ1-2; no reliable D call. The CDR3 has 15 amino acids. CDR1 SGHKS and CDR2 YYEKEE come from the germline V gene (reference sequence). The V and J ends lost 3 bases and 0 bases respectively, with 12 bases between them. For the CDR3, the DNA is TGTGCCAGCAGCTCTCTCACTGGAGCTAACTATGGCTACACCTTC. This codes for CASSSLTGANYGYTF. The complete variable domain, with remaining parts taken from reference TRBV5-5 and TRBJ1-2, reads DAGVTQSPTHLIKTRGQQVTLRCSPISGHKSVSWYQQVLGQGPQFIFQYYEKEERGRGNFPDRFSARQFPNYSSELNVNALLLGDSALYLCASSSLTGANYGYTFGSGTRLTVV.

The table lists this clonotype with a few counts. V and J are TRBV7-9 and TRBJ2-1; no definite D call. The length of the CDR3 is 15 residues. Deletions cut 1 base from V and 5 bases from J, with 12 bases between. Germline V gene lookup returns CDR1 SEHNR and CDR2 FQNEAQ (reference sequence). The CDR3 protein is CASSLEDRYNNEQFF. The DNA for the CDR3 is TGTGCCAGCAGCTTAGAGGACCGTTATAACAATGAGCAGTTCTTC.

The rearrangement uses TRBV4-3 and TRBJ1-6, with D possibly being TRBD1 (5 bases). V was clipped by 1 base and J by 6 bases, with 16 bases between them. Germline-derived CDR1 and CDR2 are LGHNA and YSLEER. The CDR3 has 17 residues. CDR3 bases: TGCGCCAGCAGCCAAGCAGGACAAGGTACCCCTAATTCACCCCTCCACTTT. It codes for CASSQAGQGTPNSPLHF.

V and J are TRBV5-4 and TRBJ2-1; D unresolved. Germline V gene lookup returns CDR1 SGHNT and CDR2 YYREEE (reference sequence). The CDR3 has 13 amino acids. V was trimmed by 2 bases and J by 2 bases, leaving 5 bases between them. CDR3 in DNA: TGTGCCAGCAGCTTCGACCCCTACAATGAGCAGTTCTTC. This gives the protein CASSFDPYNEQFF. Variable domain in full (rest from reference TRBV5-4 and TRBJ2-1): ETGVTQSPTHLIKTRGQQVTLRCSSQSGHNTVSWYQQALGQGPQFIFQYYREEENGRGNFPPRFSGLQFPNYSSELNVNALELDDSALYLCASSFDPYNEQFFGPGTRLTVL.

This clonotype has only a few counts. The chain combines TRBV7-2 with TRBJ2-1, with 9 nucleotides matching TRBD1. The CDR3 runs to 15 residues. In germline, CDR1 is SGHTA, CDR2 FQGNSA. J lost 7 bases, V lost 5 bases, and 9 bases had no gene match. The CDR3 is CASSEITGTGNEQFF. The CDR3 DNA is TGTGCCAGCAGCGAAATAACCGGGACAGGGAATGAGCAGTTCTTC.

V and J are TRBV11-1 and TRBJ2-5; TRBD1 agrees at 9 bases. Looked up from germline, CDR1 is SGHAT and CDR2 is FQDESV (reference sequence). This CDR3 contains 15 residues. The V gene end was trimmed by 5 bases and the J gene end by 5 bases; junction bases not matched to a gene: 9. CDR3 nucleotide sequence: TGTGCCAGCAGCCTCTCCGGGACAGGGATGGAGACCCAGTACTTC. Translation: CASSLSGTGMETQYF.

The V and J genes are TRBV12-3 or TRBV12-4 and TRBJ1-2; D might be TRBD1 (6 bases). The CDR3 length is 13 residues. Trimming stripped 6 bases from V and 5 bases from J, with 13 bases between. Here the CDR3 DNA reads TGTGCCAGCAGACAGGGTCCCACTTATGGCTACACCTTC. It codes for CASRQGPTYGYTF.

The J gene is TRBJ2-2, the V gene TRBV2; no firm D call. The germline gives CDR1 SNHLY, CDR2 FYNNEI. The CDR3 has 11 residues. Trimming stripped 5 bases from V and 7 bases from J, with 5 bases between. The CDR3 region has the DNA TGTGCCAGCAGTTGGGACGGGGAGCTGTTTTTT. Amino acid sequence: CASSWDGELFF. The full variable domain, its missing parts supplied by reference TRBV2 and TRBJ2-2, is EPEVTQTPSHQVTQMGQEVILRCVPISNHLYFYWYRQILGQKVEFLVSFYNNEISEKSEIFDDQFSVERPDGSNFTLKIRSTKLEDSAMYFCASSWDGELFFGEGSRLTVL.

This chain joins TRBV18 and TRBJ2-7, with 8 bases that match TRBD1. V gave up 4 bases and J gave up 3 bases; unmatched junction bases: 8. Per germline, CDR1 KGHSH and CDR2 LQKENI. CDR3 length: 15 amino acids. This chain's CDR3 is CASSRLGQGYYEQYF. CDR3 coding DNA: TGTGCCAGCTCACGGCTAGGACAGGGATACTACGAGCAGTACTTC.

This clonotype was found once. V usage is TRBV2 and J usage is TRBJ2-1, with 10 bases aligning to TRBD2. The CDR3 consists of 16 residues. V lost 6 bases and J lost 2; bases outside the gene matches: 7. From germline, CDR1 is SNHLY and CDR2 FYNNEI. The DNA of the CDR3 is TGTGCCAGCAGACCTCTAGCGGGGGCGGCCTACAATGAGCAGTTCTTC. Translation: CASRPLAGAAYNEQFF.

V is TRBV3-1 and J is TRBJ2-5; D may be TRBD2 (5 bases). Germline V gene data show CDR1 as LGHDT and CDR2 as YNNKEL (reference sequence). The CDR3 covers 17 residues. V dropped 4 bases and J dropped 4 bases, with 22 bases sitting between them. The CDR3 coding sequence is TGTGCCAGCAGCCCGGTGTATCGGGGTGGAATTTTAGAGACCCAGTACTTC. This translates into CASSPVYRGGILETQYF.

CDR3: CASSQGPGTGGDTIYF. The CDR3, as DNA: TGCGCCAGCAGCCAGGGCCCCGGGACAGGGGGAGACACCATATATTTT. V and J are TRBV4-1 and TRBJ1-3; TRBD1 matches 11 bases. The CDR3 consists of 16 residues. Trimming removed 3 bases from V and 8 bases from J; junction bases left unmatched: 9. The germline CDR1 and CDR2 sequences are MGHRA and YSYEKL.

The chain combines TRBV15 with TRBJ1-3; D gene ambiguous. Looked up from germline, CDR1 is LNHNV and CDR2 is YYDKDF (reference sequence). The V end was cut by 8 bases, the J end by 4 bases, with 15 bases between. The CDR3 has 14 residues. The CDR3, as DNA: TGTGCCACCCGGGCCGATTTGCGCGGAAACACCATATATTTT. It yields the protein CATRADLRGNTIYF.

Many counts were recorded for this clonotype. The rearrangement joins TRBV7-2 to TRBJ1-2, with D possibly matching TRBD1 (6 bases). The CDR3 runs to 14 residues. Trimming shortened V by 5 bases and J by 6 bases, and 16 bases separated the two germline ends. Germline V lookup: CDR1 SGHTA, CDR2 FQGNSA. Written as DNA, the CDR3 is TGTGCCAGCAGCCCAGGGGCAGGGAACGATGGCTACACCTTC. Translating gives CASSPGAGNDGYTF.

CDR3 loop: CASSAIGPTEAFF. CDR3 DNA: TGTGCCAGCAGCGCAATCGGACCCACTGAAGCTTTCTTT. The rearrangement uses TRBV3-1 and TRBJ1-1; D unresolved. Per germline, CDR1 LGHDT and CDR2 YNNKEL (reference sequence). Trimming removed 5 bases at V and 4 bases at J, with 11 bases between. The CDR3 is made up of 13 amino acids. The variable domain in full, with the rest retrieved from reference TRBV3-1 and TRBJ1-1, is DTAVSQTPKYLVTQMGNDKSIKCEQNLGHDTMYWYKQDSKKFLKIMFSYNNKELIINETVPNRFSPKSPDKAHLNLHINSLELGDSAVYFCASSAIGPTEAFFGQGTRLTVV.

The chain joins TRBV10-3 to TRBJ2-1; 9 bases agree with TRBD2. Germline V gene sequence: CDR1 ENHRY, CDR2 SYGVKD. V was clipped by 6 bases and J by 13 bases; unmatched bases: 16. The CDR3 is made up of 15 amino acids. The CDR3 DNA follows: TGTGCCATCAGCTCGACTAGCGGAGCCTCCTCTGCCCAGTTCTTC. Translation: CAISSTSGASSAQFF.

The CDR3: CASSLSRRGTYQETQYF. Here the CDR3 DNA reads TGTGCCAGCAGCTTGTCCCGGCGGGGGACGTACCAAGAGACCCAGTACTTC. The gene calls are TRBV5-6 and TRBJ2-5; 7 bases agree with TRBD2. The CDR3 runs to 17 residues. Germline V gene lookup returns CDR1 SGHDT and CDR2 YYEEEE. With V trimmed by 1 base and J by 0 bases, 9 bases remained unmatched. The variable domain in full, completed from reference TRBV5-6 and TRBJ2-5, reads DAGVTQSPTHLIKTRGQQVTLRCSPKSGHDTVSWYQQALGQGPQFIFQYYEEEERQRGNFPDRFSGHQFPNYSSELNVNALLLGDSALYLCASSLSRRGTYQETQYFGPGTRLLVL.

The V call is TRBV6-5, the J call TRBJ2-1; TRBD1 aligns across 7 bases. V shed 7 bases, J shed 4 bases, and the junction held 13 bases outside the gene matches. The CDR3 is 16 residues long. Germline CDR1 MNHEY, CDR2 SVGAGI. The CDR3 region has the DNA TGTGCCAGCAACCCCAGACAGGGAGTTGGTTACAATGAGCAGTTCTTC. It codes for CASNPRQGVGYNEQFF.

The table lists this clonotype with many counts. This chain connects TRBV7-2 to TRBJ2-3; possible D gene TRBD1, 5 bases. The V gene's germline CDR1 is SGHTA and CDR2 FQGNSA. V was trimmed by 5 bases and J by 4 bases, leaving 10 bases between them. This CDR3 comprises 13 residues. As DNA, the CDR3 is TGTGCCAGCAGCCGTCAGGGTGCAGATACGCAGTATTTT. Amino acids: CASSRQGADTQYF.

The CDR3 region is CASSDPGTGVPDTQYF. The CDR3 region has the DNA TGTGCCAGCAGCGATCCCGGGACGGGGGTCCCAGATACGCAGTATTTT. V usage is TRBV6-1 and J usage is TRBJ2-3; D is possibly TRBD2 (6 bases). Germline CDR1 reads MNHNS; CDR2 reads SASEGT. The CDR3 length is 16 residues. V lost 6 bases and J 4 bases, leaving 20 bases between the germline ends.

The rearrangement uses TRBV7-2 and TRBJ2-5; maybe TRBD2 (6 bases). Germline V lookup: CDR1 SGHTA, CDR2 FQGNSA. This CDR3 region has 15 residues. The V end lost 1 base, the J end lost 5 bases, and 14 bases lay between the germline ends. The CDR3 nucleotides read TGTGCCAGCAGCTTAGGCCCCCGGGAGTGGGAGACCCAGTACTTC. This translates into CASSLGPREWETQYF.

The chain uses TRBV10-3 and TRBJ2-5; 9 nucleotides match TRBD2. Germline CDR1 reads ENHRY; CDR2 reads SYGVKD. This CDR3 has 15 residues. The V segment lost 6 bases and the J segment 4 bases; nucleotides outside the gene matches: 9. DNA of the CDR3: TGTGCCATCAGGGGGCAAGCGGGAGGTGCAGAGACCCAGTACTTC. It specifies CAIRGQAGGAETQYF.

This rearrangement joins TRBV7-9 to TRBJ1-2, with 8 positions matching TRBD1. V lost 7 bases to trimming and J lost 5 bases; unmatched junction nucleotides: 9. The CDR3 covers 14 residues. Germline CDR1 is SEHNR and CDR2 is FQNEAQ (reference sequence). CDR3 loop: CASTTQGVGYGYTF. CDR3 bases: TGTGCCAGCACAACACAGGGGGTGGGTTATGGCTACACCTTC. The full variable domain, with the rest looked up from reference TRBV7-9 and TRBJ1-2, is DTGVSQNPRHKITKRGQNVTFRCDPISEHNRLYWYRQTLGQGPEFLTYFQNEAQLEKSRLLSDRFSAERPKGSFSTLEIQRTEQGDSAMYLCASTTQGVGYGYTFGSGTRLTVV.